This T cell receptor (beta chain) was obtained from a study of PD-1 blockade in classical Hodgkin lymphoma. Study information: Intravenous infusions of nivolumab 3 mg/kg reached patients every 2 weeks.

Method: immunoSEQ multiplex PCR; TCRdb's copy keeps in-frame clones and lacks some. This table has about 90,000 clones, 75% to 95% appearing once. The time point: cycle 4 day 1 (C4D1), after less than 7 weeks of nivolumab. All patients relapsed after autologous stem cell transplantation, and brentuximab vedotin exposure varied. Study outcomes and limitations: Diversity similar to that of newly diagnosed patients was seen at baseline in complete responders.

Note on this clone: Its specificity is not known.

V shed 6 bases and J shed 10 bases, with 10 bases lying between them. The CDR3 runs to 12 residues. Per germline, CDR1 SEHNR and CDR2 FQNEAQ (reference sequence). The material was peripheral blood mononuclear cells (PBMCs), obtained before the fourth cycle of nivolumab. This TCR was recovered from a human donor with classical Hodgkin lymphoma. This rearrangement joins TRBV7-9 to TRBJ1-6; TRBD1 is a possible D gene (5 bases). CDR3 sequence (DNA): TGTGCCAGCAGTGGGGGGTGGTCACCCCTCCACTTT. Translation gives CASSGGWSPLHF.